These 11 T cell receptor beta chains originate from one sample sequenced in a study of blood T cell repertoires in COVID-19. The method was immunoSEQ multiplex PCR; TCRdb's version includes in-frame clones alone and lacks a portion of them. The sample shows about 240,000 clones, about nine tenths of them seen only once. Sequencing used peripheral blood. The receptors were sampled from a man aged 55 to 69 who had recovered from COVID-19.

This sequence joins TRBV5-1 and TRBJ1-2; D gene uncertain. The V gene lost 1 base and the J gene lost 5 bases, with 9 bases spanning the gap. In germline, CDR1 is SGHRS, CDR2 YFSETQ. The CDR3 spans 13 residues. The CDR3 loop reads CASSLNSMYGYTF. The DNA for the CDR3 is TGCGCCAGCAGCTTGAATAGCATGTATGGCTACACCTTC.

This clone occurred once. J is TRBJ1-2 and V is TRBV10-3, with TRBD1 identical over 8 bases. The length of the CDR3 is 15 residues. The junction had 2 bases not matched to a gene; V was cut back by 0 bases and J by 2 bases. CDR1 is ENHRY and CDR2 is SYGVKD in the germline V gene. This chain's CDR3 is CAISESGQENYGYTF. The CDR3 nucleotides read TGTGCCATCAGTGAGTCGGGACAGGAGAACTATGGCTACACCTTC.

V usage is TRBV7-9 and J usage is TRBJ2-7; 9 bases agree with TRBD2. This CDR3 is 15 amino acids long. Germline V CDR1 and CDR2: SEHNR, FQNEAQ (reference sequence). The trim removed 2 bases at V and 5 bases at J, leaving 7 bases unmatched. The CDR3 DNA follows: TGTGCCAGCAGCTTATCGGCGGGGGGGCCCCACGAGCAGTACGTC. Protein sequence: CASSLSAGGPHEQYV.

The genes are TRBV19 and TRBJ2-4, with 9 positions matching TRBD1. The V and J ends lost 5 bases and 0 bases, in that order; junction bases with no gene match: 8. The germline V gene has CDR1 LNHDA and CDR2 SQIVND (reference sequence). The CDR3 consists of 17 residues. The CDR3: CASSGLQGARAKNIQYF. CDR3 DNA sequence: TGTGCCAGTAGTGGTTTACAGGGGGCTCGAGCCAAAAACATTCAGTACTTC.

V gene TRBV7-2 combines with J gene TRBJ2-7, with 7 bases matching TRBD1. J was trimmed by 1 base and V by 5 bases; bases with no gene match: 5. From germline, CDR1 is SGHTA and CDR2 FQGNSA. The CDR3 length is 14 residues. The CDR3 here is CASSVGQFSYEQYV. The CDR3 DNA follows: TGTGCCAGCAGCGTGGGACAGTTTTCCTACGAGCAGTACGTC.

The chain has TRBV2 and TRBJ1-1; tentatively, D is TRBD1 (6 bases). The CDR3 covers 14 residues. The V gene lost 2 bases and the J gene lost 5 bases, with 12 bases spanning the gap. Germline CDR1 SNHLY, CDR2 FYNNEI. The CDR3 loop reads CASSEWGLRTEAFF. CDR3 bases: TGTGCCAGCAGTGAATGGGGGCTGAGGACTGAAGCTTTCTTT.

The rearrangement joins TRBV30 to TRBJ2-3, with 9 positions matching TRBD2. This CDR3 has 14 amino acids. CDR1 and CDR2 (germline): GTSNPN, SVGIG (reference sequence). The trim removed 3 bases at V and 3 bases at J, leaving 4 bases unmatched. The CDR3, as DNA: TGTGCCTGGAGGGTAGCGGGGGTTACAGATACGCAGTATTTT. Protein sequence: CAWRVAGVTDTQYF.

This rearrangement joins TRBV14 to TRBJ2-1, with 7 bases lining up with TRBD2. Germline-derived CDR1 and CDR2 are SGHDN and FVKESK. The CDR3 is 16 residues long. With V trimmed by 4 bases and J by 3 bases, 9 bases remained unmatched. The CDR3 DNA reads TGTGCCAGCAGCCCCCAGGTGGGGGGGAACTACAATGAGCAGTTCTTC. This codes for CASSPQVGGNYNEQFF.

This chain joins TRBV19 and TRBJ2-5; possible D gene TRBD2, 5 bases. Deletions cut 4 bases from V and 10 bases from J, with 10 bases between. The CDR3 contains 11 residues. Germline CDR1 LNHDA, CDR2 SQIVND (reference sequence). DNA for the CDR3: TGTGCCAGTAGTACCCCAGGAGGCCAGTACTTC. Translating gives CASSTPGGQYF.

This clone was detected only once. The V and J genes are TRBV24-1 and TRBJ2-1; TRBD2 aligns across 8 bases. Germline CDR1 KGHDR, CDR2 SFDVKD. This CDR3 comprises 15 residues. After removal of 5 bases from V and 5 bases from J, the junction contained 7 bases not matched to a gene. The CDR3 coding sequence is TGTGCCACCAGTGTGGGCAAGCGGGGGAACAATGAGCAGTTCTTC. Amino acid sequence: CATSVGKRGNNEQFF.

This chain links TRBV7-9 with TRBJ1-4, with 10 bases fitting TRBD1. This CDR3 spans 17 amino acids. V lost 0 bases, J lost 3 bases, and 4 bases stayed unmatched. Germline-derived CDR1 and CDR2 are SEHNR and FQNEAQ (reference sequence). CDR3 sequence (DNA): TGTGCCAGCAGCTTAGCAGCCGGGACAGGGGCTAATGAAAAACTGTTTTTT. Translated: CASSLAAGTGANEKLFF. Drawing the rest from reference TRBV7-9 and TRBJ1-4, the complete variable domain is DTGVSQNPRHKITKRGQNVTFRCDPISEHNRLYWYRQTLGQGPEFLTYFQNEAQLEKSRLLSDRFSAERPKGSFSTLEIQRTEQGDSAMYLCASSLAAGTGANEKLFFGSGTQLSVL.